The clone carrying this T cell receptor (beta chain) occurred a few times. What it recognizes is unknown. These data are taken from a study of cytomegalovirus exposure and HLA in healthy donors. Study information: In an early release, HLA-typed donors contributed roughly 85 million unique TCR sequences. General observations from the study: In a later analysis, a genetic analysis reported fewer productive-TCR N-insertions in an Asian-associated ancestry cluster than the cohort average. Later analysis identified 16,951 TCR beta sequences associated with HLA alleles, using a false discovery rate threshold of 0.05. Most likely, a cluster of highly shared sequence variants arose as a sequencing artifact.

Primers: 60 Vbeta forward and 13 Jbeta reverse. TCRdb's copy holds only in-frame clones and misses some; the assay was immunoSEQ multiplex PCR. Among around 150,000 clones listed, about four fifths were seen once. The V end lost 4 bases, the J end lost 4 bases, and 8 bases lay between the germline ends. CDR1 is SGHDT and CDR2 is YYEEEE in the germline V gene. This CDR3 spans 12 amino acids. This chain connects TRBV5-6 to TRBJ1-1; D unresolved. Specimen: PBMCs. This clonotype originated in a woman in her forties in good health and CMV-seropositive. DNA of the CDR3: TGTGCCAGCAGCCGCGGAGGCACTGAAGCTTTCTTT. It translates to CASSRGGTEAFF.